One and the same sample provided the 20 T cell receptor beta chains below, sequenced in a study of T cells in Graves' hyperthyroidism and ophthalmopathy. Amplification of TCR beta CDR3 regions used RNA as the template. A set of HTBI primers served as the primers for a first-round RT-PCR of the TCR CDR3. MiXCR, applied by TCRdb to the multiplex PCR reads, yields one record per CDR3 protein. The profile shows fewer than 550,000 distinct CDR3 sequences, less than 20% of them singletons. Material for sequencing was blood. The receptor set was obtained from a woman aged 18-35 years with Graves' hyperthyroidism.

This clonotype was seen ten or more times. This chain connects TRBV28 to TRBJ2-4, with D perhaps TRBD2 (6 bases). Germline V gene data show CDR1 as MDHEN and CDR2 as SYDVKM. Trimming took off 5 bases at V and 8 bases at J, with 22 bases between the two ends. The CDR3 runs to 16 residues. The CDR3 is CASSAPGGGTADIQYF. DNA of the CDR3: TGTGCCAGCAGTGCGCCCGGTGGGGGGACGGCGGACATTCAGTACTTC. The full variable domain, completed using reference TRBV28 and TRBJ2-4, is DVKVTQSSRYLVKRTGEKVFLECVQDMDHENMFWYRQDPGLGLRLIYFSYDVKMKEKGDIPEGYSVSREKKERFSLILESASTNQTSMYLCASSAPGGGTADIQYFGAGTRLSVL.

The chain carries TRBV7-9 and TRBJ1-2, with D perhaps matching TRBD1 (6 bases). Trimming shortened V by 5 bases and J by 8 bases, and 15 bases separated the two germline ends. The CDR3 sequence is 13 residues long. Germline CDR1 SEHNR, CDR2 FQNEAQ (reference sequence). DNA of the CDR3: TGTGCCAGCAGCCCGACAGGAGAGGAGGGCTACACCTTC. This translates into CASSPTGEEGYTF.

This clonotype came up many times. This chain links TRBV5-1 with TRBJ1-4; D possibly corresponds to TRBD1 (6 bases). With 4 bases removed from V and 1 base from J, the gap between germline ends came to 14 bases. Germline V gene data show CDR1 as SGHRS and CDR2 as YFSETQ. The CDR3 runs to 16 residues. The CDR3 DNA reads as TGCGCCAGCAGCCTGGGGGTACAGGGAACTAATGAAAAACTGTTTTTT. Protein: CASSLGVQGTNEKLFF.

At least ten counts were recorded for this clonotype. This chain's CDR3 is CSARMWGTEAFF. For the CDR3, the DNA is TGCAGTGCTAGGATGTGGGGCACTGAAGCTTTCTTT. V gene TRBV20-1 combines with J gene TRBJ1-1, with D hard to call. Germline V CDR1 and CDR2: DFQATT, SNEGSKA (reference sequence). The CDR3 is 12 amino acids. Trimming removed 3 bases from V and 4 bases from J, with 9 bases in between.

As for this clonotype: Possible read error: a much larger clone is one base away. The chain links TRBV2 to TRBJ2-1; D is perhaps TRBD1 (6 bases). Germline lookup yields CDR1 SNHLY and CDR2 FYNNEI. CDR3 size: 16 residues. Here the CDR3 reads CASRYTGSVSYSEQFF. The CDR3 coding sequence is TGTGCCAGCAGGTATACAGGGAGTGTTTCCTACAGTGAGCAGTTCTTC.

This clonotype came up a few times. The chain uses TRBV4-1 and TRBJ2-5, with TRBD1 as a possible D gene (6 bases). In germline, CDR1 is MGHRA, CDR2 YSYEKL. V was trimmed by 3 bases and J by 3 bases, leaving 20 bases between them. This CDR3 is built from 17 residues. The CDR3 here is CASSQRGRGSWEETQYF. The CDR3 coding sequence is TGCGCCAGCAGCCAGAGGGGCAGGGGTAGCTGGGAAGAGACCCAGTACTTC.

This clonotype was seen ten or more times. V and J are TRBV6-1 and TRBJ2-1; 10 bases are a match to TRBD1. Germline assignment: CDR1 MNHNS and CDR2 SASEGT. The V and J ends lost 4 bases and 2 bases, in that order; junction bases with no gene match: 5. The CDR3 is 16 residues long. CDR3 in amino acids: CASSGPGQGTYNEQFF. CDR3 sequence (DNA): TGTGCCAGCAGTGGACCGGGACAGGGGACCTACAATGAGCAGTTCTTC.

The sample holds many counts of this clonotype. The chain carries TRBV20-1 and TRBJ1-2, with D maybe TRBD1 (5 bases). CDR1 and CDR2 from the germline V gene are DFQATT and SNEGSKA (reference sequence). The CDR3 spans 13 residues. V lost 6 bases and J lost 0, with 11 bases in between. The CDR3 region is CSARGGANYGYTF. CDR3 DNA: TGCAGTGCACGGGGGGGGGCTAACTATGGCTACACCTTC.

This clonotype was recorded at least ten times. CDR3 coding DNA: TGCGCCAGCAGATTCGAGCTCACAGATACGCAGTATTTT. It is translated as CASRFELTDTQYF. J is TRBJ2-3 and V is TRBV5-1; D is unclear. The CDR3 consists of 13 residues. Trimming took off 5 bases at V and 2 bases at J, with 9 bases between the two ends. Germline V gene sequence: CDR1 SGHRS, CDR2 YFSETQ.

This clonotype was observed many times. The CDR3 loop reads CASSRGLAADSYEQYF. CDR3 sequence (DNA): TGCGCCAGCAGCAGGGGACTAGCGGCAGACTCCTACGAGCAGTACTTC. V and J are TRBV5-1 and TRBJ2-7; 11 bases fit TRBD2. This CDR3 contains 16 residues. V lost 4 bases and J lost 0; bases outside the gene matches: 6. The V gene's germline CDR1 is SGHRS and CDR2 YFSETQ.

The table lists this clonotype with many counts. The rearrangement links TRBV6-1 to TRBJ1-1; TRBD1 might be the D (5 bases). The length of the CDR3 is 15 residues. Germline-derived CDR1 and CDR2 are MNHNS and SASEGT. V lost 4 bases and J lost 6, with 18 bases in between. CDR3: CASSGNRWSGAEAFF. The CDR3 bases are TGTGCCAGCAGTGGAAACAGGTGGAGCGGGGCTGAAGCTTTCTTT.

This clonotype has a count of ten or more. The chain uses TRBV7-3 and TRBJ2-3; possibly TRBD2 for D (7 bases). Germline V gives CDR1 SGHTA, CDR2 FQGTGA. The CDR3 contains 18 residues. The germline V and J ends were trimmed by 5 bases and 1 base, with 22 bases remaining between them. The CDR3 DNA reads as TGTGCCAGCAGCCCCAGGGGCGGGAGCGGATGGGGCACAGATACGCAGTATTTT. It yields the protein CASSPRGGSGWGTDTQYF.

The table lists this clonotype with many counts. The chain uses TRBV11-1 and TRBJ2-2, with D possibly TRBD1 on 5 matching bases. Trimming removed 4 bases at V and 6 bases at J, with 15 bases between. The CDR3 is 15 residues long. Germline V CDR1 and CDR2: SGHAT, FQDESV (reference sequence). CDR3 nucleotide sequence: TGTGCCAGCAGCTCCAGGGTGACGAGCGCCGGGGAGCTGTTTTTT. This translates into CASSSRVTSAGELFF. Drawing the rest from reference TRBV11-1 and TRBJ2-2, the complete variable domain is EAEVAQSPRYKITEKSQAVAFWCDPISGHATLYWYRQILGQGPELLVQFQDESVVDDSQLPKDRFSAERLKGVDSTLKIQPAELGDSAMYLCASSSRVTSAGELFFGEGSRLTVL.

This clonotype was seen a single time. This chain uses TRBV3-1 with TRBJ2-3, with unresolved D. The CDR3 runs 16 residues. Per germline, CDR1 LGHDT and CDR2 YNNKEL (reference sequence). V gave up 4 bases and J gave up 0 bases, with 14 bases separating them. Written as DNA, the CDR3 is TGTGCCAGCAGCCTATCTAGGACGCCTAGCACAGATACGCAGTATTTT. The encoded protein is CASSLSRTPSTDTQYF.

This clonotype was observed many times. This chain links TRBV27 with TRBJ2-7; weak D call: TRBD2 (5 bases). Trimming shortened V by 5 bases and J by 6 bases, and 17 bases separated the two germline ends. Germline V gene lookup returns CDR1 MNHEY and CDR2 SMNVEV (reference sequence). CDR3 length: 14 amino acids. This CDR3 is CASSRDVRGGEQYF. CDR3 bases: TGTGCCAGCAGTCGCGATGTGAGAGGAGGCGAGCAGTACTTC.

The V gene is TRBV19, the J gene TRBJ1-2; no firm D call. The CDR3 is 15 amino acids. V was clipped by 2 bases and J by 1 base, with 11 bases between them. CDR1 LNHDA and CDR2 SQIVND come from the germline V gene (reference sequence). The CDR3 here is CASSIYKTDNYGYTF. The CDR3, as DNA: TGTGCCAGTAGTATATATAAGACGGATAACTATGGCTACACCTTC.

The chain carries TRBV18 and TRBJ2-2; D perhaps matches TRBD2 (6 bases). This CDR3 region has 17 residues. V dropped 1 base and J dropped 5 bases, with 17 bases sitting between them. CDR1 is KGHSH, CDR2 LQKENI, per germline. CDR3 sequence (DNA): TGTGCCAGCTCACCACTTCGGGGGACGGGCGTAACCGGGGAGCTGTTTTTT. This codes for CASSPLRGTGVTGELFF.

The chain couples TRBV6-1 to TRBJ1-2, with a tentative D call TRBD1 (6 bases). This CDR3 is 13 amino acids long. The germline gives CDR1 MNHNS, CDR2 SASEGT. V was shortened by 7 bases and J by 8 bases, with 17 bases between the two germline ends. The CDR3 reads CASTETGIGGYTF. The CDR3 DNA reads TGTGCCAGCACCGAAACAGGGATAGGAGGCTACACCTTC.

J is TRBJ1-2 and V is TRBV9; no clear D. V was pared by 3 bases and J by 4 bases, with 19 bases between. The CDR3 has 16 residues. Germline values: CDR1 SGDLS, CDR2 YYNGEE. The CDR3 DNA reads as TGTGCCAGCAGCGGGGAGAATGGCAGGATCATCTATGGCTACACCTTC. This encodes CASSGENGRIIYGYTF. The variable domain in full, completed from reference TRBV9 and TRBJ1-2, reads DSGVTQTPKHLITATGQRVTLRCSPRSGDLSVYWYQQSLDQGLQFLIQYYNGEERAKGNILERFSAQQFPDLHSELNLSSLELGDSALYFCASSGENGRIIYGYTFGSGTRLTVV.

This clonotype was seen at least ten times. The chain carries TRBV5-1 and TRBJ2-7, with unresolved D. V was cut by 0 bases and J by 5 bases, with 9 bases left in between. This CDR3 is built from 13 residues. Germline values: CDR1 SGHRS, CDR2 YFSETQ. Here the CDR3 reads CASSLAVGNEQYF. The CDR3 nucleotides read TGCGCCAGCAGCTTGGCGGTTGGAAACGAGCAGTACTTC.